A single sample gave rise to the 26 T cell receptor beta chains below, sequenced in a study of blood T cell repertoires in COVID-19. The protocol was immunoSEQ multiplex PCR, while the TCRdb copy is restricted to in-frame clones and leaves out a portion. In the table there are some 99,000 clones, 75% to 90% of which are singletons. The sequencing sample was made of peripheral blood. The receptor source for this set is a woman in her sixties or seventies with acute or convalescent COVID-19.

The chain uses TRBV3-1 (or the pseudogene TRBV3-2) and TRBJ2-5; 8 positions match TRBD2. Looked up from germline, CDR1 is LGHDT and CDR2 is YNNKEL (reference sequence). The V gene end was trimmed by 8 bases and the J gene end by 5 bases; junction bases not matched to a gene: 7. This CDR3 contains 13 residues. DNA of the CDR3: TGTGCCAGCGCGACCCGGGAGGGGGAGACCCAGTACTTC. This translates into CASATREGETQYF.

The CDR3 coding sequence is TGTGCCAGCCAGGTTGGAGAGACCCAGTACTTC. Translated: CASQVGETQYF. The V gene is TRBV6-5, the J gene TRBJ2-5; D remains unclear. Looked up from germline, CDR1 is MNHEY and CDR2 is SVGAGI. Trimming stripped 8 bases from V and 4 bases from J, with 8 bases between. The CDR3 has 11 residues.

This rearrangement joins TRBV6-5 to TRBJ1-5; no reliable D call. Germline loops: CDR1 MNHEY, CDR2 SVGAGI. Trimming took off 3 bases at V and 4 bases at J, with 7 bases between the two ends. This CDR3 is 13 amino acids long. The CDR3 DNA sequence: TGTGCCAGCAGTTATCAACAGAATCAGCCCCAGCATTTT. Encoded protein: CASSYQQNQPQHF.

V is TRBV29-1 and J is TRBJ2-4; maybe TRBD1 (6 bases). This CDR3 region has 13 residues. Trimming took 7 bases from V and 3 from J, leaving 13 bases between them. Per the germline V gene, CDR1 is SQVTM and CDR2 is ANQGSEA. The DNA of the CDR3 is TGCAGCGCGTTCTGGACAGACAAAAACATTCAGTACTTC. Its protein product is CSAFWTDKNIQYF.

The chain uses TRBV5-1 and TRBJ2-7; 14 bases line up with TRBD2. Germline assignment: CDR1 SGHRS and CDR2 YFSETQ. The junction had 8 bases not matched to a gene; V was cut back by 1 base and J by 5 bases. The CDR3 has 17 residues. The CDR3 here is CASSLRTPGLAGDEQYF. The CDR3 region has the DNA TGCGCCAGCAGCTTGAGAACACCGGGACTAGCGGGAGACGAGCAGTACTTC. Using reference TRBV5-1 and TRBJ2-7 for the parts outside the CDR3, the full variable domain is KAGVTQTPRYLIKTRGQQVTLSCSPISGHRSVSWYQQTPGQGLQFLFEYFSETQRNKGNFPGRFSGRQFSNSRSEMNVSTLELGDSALYLCASSLRTPGLAGDEQYFGPGTRLTVT.

The genes are TRBV2 and TRBJ1-5, with D possibly matching TRBD1 (6 bases). Trimming took off 8 bases at V and 1 base at J, with 12 bases between the two ends. This CDR3 is built from 14 residues. CDR1 and CDR2 (germline): SNHLY, FYNNEI. CDR3 residues: CASGPTGSNQPQHF. Here the CDR3 DNA reads TGTGCCAGCGGACCAACAGGGAGCAATCAGCCCCAGCATTTT.

Of note for this clone: Other DNA sequences within the sample encode an identical CDR3. This chain uses TRBV5-1 with TRBJ1-6; 11 bases are a match to TRBD1. The trim removed 4 bases at V and 9 bases at J, leaving 3 bases unmatched. The CDR3 covers 14 residues. In germline, CDR1 is SGHRS, CDR2 YFSETQ. CDR3 nucleotide sequence: TGCGCCAGCAGCCAGGGACAGGGGGGTTCACCCCTCCACTTT. Its translation is CASSQGQGGSPLHF.

This clone was observed once. This sequence joins TRBV6-5 and TRBJ1-1, with D possibly being TRBD1 (5 bases). V lost 7 bases to trimming and J lost 1 base, with 16 bases between them. CDR3 length: 15 amino acids. Germline V gene sequence: CDR1 MNHEY, CDR2 SVGAGI. The CDR3 spells CASISPGIKNTEAFF. CDR3 DNA sequence: TGTGCCAGCATTTCCCCAGGGATTAAGAACACTGAAGCTTTCTTT.

The rearrangement uses TRBV2 and TRBJ1-6, with 9 bases matching TRBD1. The CDR3 covers 15 residues. V dropped 1 base and J dropped 6; count of bases not matched to a gene: 1. The germline V gene has CDR1 SNHLY and CDR2 FYNNEI. The CDR3 nucleotides are TGTGCCAGCAGTGAAGGACAGGGGGGTAATTCACCCCTCCACTTT. Translated, it gives CASSEGQGGNSPLHF.

The chain has TRBV13 and TRBJ2-7, with D tentatively TRBD1 (6 bases). V was pared by 0 bases and J by 6 bases, with 12 bases between. Germline V CDR1 and CDR2: PRHDT, FYEKMQ (reference sequence). The CDR3 has 14 amino acids. Here the CDR3 reads CASSLGQGYAEQYF. Here the CDR3 DNA reads TGTGCCAGCAGCTTAGGACAGGGTTATGCCGAGCAGTACTTC.

The chain couples TRBV6-5 to TRBJ2-7; 10 bases match TRBD1. The germline gives CDR1 MNHEY, CDR2 SVGAGI. The length of the CDR3 is 15 residues. Trimming cost V 6 bases and J 4 bases; bases outside gene matches: 9. Here the CDR3 DNA reads TGTGCCAGCAGCCATCCCCCGGGACAGGGGTACGAGCAGTACTTC. Translation gives CASSHPPGQGYEQYF.

The chain is built from TRBV2 and TRBJ2-3; 8 bases agree with TRBD2. Per the germline V gene, CDR1 is SNHLY and CDR2 is FYNNEI. With V trimmed by 7 bases and J by 2 bases, 8 bases remained unmatched. The CDR3 covers 15 residues. CDR3 nucleotides: TGTGCCAGCACTGGCGGGGGGCCGTTCACAGATACGCAGTATTTT. It translates to CASTGGGPFTDTQYF.

J is TRBJ2-7 and V is TRBV7-9, with D perhaps matching TRBD2 (6 bases). This CDR3 has 11 amino acids. The V end lost 4 bases, the J end lost 7 bases, and 8 bases lay between the germline ends. Germline CDR1 reads SEHNR; CDR2 reads FQNEAQ (reference sequence). The CDR3 protein is CASSSGGEQYF. CDR3 sequence (DNA): TGTGCCAGCAGCTCCGGGGGAGAGCAGTACTTC.

The rearrangement uses TRBV5-6 and TRBJ1-2, with D unclear. Germline V gives CDR1 SGHDT, CDR2 YYEEEE. The CDR3 contains 11 residues. V was clipped by 0 bases and J by 10 bases, with 7 bases between them. CDR3 DNA sequence: TGTGCCAGCAGCTTGGGGCAGTTCTACACCTTC. This sequence encodes CASSLGQFYTF. Combining the CDR3 with reference TRBV5-6 and TRBJ1-2 gives the whole variable domain DAGVTQSPTHLIKTRGQQVTLRCSPKSGHDTVSWYQQALGQGPQFIFQYYEEEERQRGNFPDRFSGHQFPNYSSELNVNALLLGDSALYLCASSLGQFYTFGSGTRLTVV.

The chain employs TRBV2 and TRBJ1-5, with TRBD1 as a possible D gene (5 bases). Germline V gene data show CDR1 as SNHLY and CDR2 as FYNNEI. CDR3 size: 13 residues. V lost 9 bases, J lost 2 bases, and 11 bases lay in between. DNA of the CDR3: TGTGCCAGTCGTCCGGGGGGCAATCAGCCCCAGCATTTT. It yields the protein CASRPGGNQPQHF.

The rearrangement uses TRBV27 and TRBJ2-3; D perhaps matches TRBD1 (6 bases). The CDR3 extends over 14 amino acids. The germline V and J ends were trimmed by 4 bases and 2 bases, with 10 bases remaining between them. CDR1 is MNHEY and CDR2 is SMNVEV in the germline V gene (reference sequence). The CDR3 DNA sequence: TGTGCCAGCAGTTCTCGACAGGACACAGATACGCAGTATTTT. This gives the protein CASSSRQDTDTQYF.

V and J are TRBV28 and TRBJ1-4; unclear D gene. Trimming cost V 5 bases and J 11 bases, with 27 bases left between them. Per the germline V gene, CDR1 is MDHEN and CDR2 is SYDVKM. The CDR3 has 17 residues. The DNA for the CDR3 is TGTGCCAGCAGTCTCCCGACCGGTGGGGAGGCACTTGGGAAACTGTTTTTT. This translates into CASSLPTGGEALGKLFF.

V and J are TRBV24-1 and TRBJ2-7; maybe TRBD2 (6 bases). The germline V and J ends were trimmed by 0 bases and 2 bases, with 13 bases remaining between them. The CDR3 extends over 16 amino acids. CDR1 is KGHDR and CDR2 is SFDVKD in the germline V gene. The CDR3 bases are TGTGCCACCAGTGATTTGGGCGGGGACGGGACCTACGAGCAGTACTTC. Protein: CATSDLGGDGTYEQYF.

The genes are TRBV6-2 or TRBV6-3 and TRBJ1-4, with D uncertain. Per the germline V gene, CDR1 is MNHEY and CDR2 is SVGEGT. CDR3 length: 14 amino acids. Trimming took off 2 bases at V and 7 bases at J, with 11 bases between the two ends. CDR3 DNA sequence: TGTGCCAGCAGTTACCCCCAGAGGAGTGAAAAACTGTTTTTT. It codes for CASSYPQRSEKLFF.

The chain links TRBV7-3 to TRBJ2-2, with D tentatively TRBD1 (5 bases). The CDR3 extends over 12 amino acids. V was cut by 3 bases and J by 6 bases, with 5 bases left in between. Germline loops: CDR1 SGHTA, CDR2 FQGTGA. The CDR3 DNA sequence: TGTGCCAGCAGCTTCAGGGCCGGGGAGCTGTTTTTT. Protein sequence: CASSFRAGELFF.

This chain connects TRBV5-1 to TRBJ1-2; 8 bases agree with TRBD1. The CDR3 runs to 14 residues. The J segment lost 8 bases and the V segment lost 4 bases, leaving 10 bases of the junction unmatched. From germline, CDR1 is SGHRS and CDR2 YFSETQ. The CDR3 nucleotides are TGCGCCAGCAGCCCCGGAGCAGGGGGCGACGGCTACACCTTC. This gives the protein CASSPGAGGDGYTF.

The J gene is TRBJ1-1, the V gene TRBV19; 8 positions match TRBD1. With 3 bases clipped from V and 11 bases from J, the junction kept 8 bases outside the gene matches. The CDR3 is 13 residues long. The germline gives CDR1 LNHDA, CDR2 SQIVND (reference sequence). The CDR3, as DNA: TGTGCCAGTAGTATTTCGAGGACAGGGATGGCTTTCTTT. Translated, it gives CASSISRTGMAFF.

The CDR3 DNA reads TGTGCCAGCAGCGTAAAGGCGGGCCCAGGGACCCAGTACTTC. Residues: CASSVKAGPGTQYF. The rearrangement joins TRBV9 to TRBJ2-5, with TRBD2 as a possible D gene (5 bases). CDR1 and CDR2 (germline): SGDLS, YYNGEE. Deletions cut 1 base from V and 7 bases from J, with 14 bases between. This CDR3 region has 14 residues.

This clone was counted only a few times. The J gene is TRBJ2-7, the V gene TRBV27, with 10 bases identical to TRBD2. CDR1 MNHEY and CDR2 SMNVEV come from the germline V gene (reference sequence). This CDR3 has 15 amino acids. The junction had 9 bases not matched to a gene; V was cut back by 3 bases and J by 7 bases. The chain's CDR3 is CASSFASGGPGEQYF. The CDR3 DNA follows: TGTGCCAGCAGTTTCGCTAGCGGGGGTCCGGGAGAGCAGTACTTC.

This chain uses TRBV3-1 (or the pseudogene TRBV3-2) with TRBJ2-2; D unresolved. The CDR3 length is 13 residues. The germline gives CDR1 LGHDT, CDR2 YNNKEL (reference sequence). V lost 4 bases, J lost 4 bases, and 7 bases lay in between. DNA for the CDR3: TGTGCCAGCAGCCTCATCGGCACCGGGGAGCTGTTTTTT. This sequence encodes CASSLIGTGELFF.

The rearrangement uses TRBV15 and TRBJ2-5, with D perhaps matching TRBD1 (6 bases). V was trimmed by 1 base and J by 4 bases, leaving 16 bases between them. Germline V gene data show CDR1 as LNHNV and CDR2 as YYDKDF (reference sequence). There are 16 residues in the CDR3. CDR3 sequence reads: CATSRVRGGSSETQYF. CDR3 nucleotides: TGTGCCACCAGCAGAGTCCGAGGGGGATCGTCAGAGACCCAGTACTTC. Using reference TRBV15 and TRBJ2-5 for the parts outside the CDR3, the full variable domain is DAMVIQNPRYQVTQFGKPVTLSCSQTLNHNVMYWYQQKSSQAPKLLFHYYDKDFNNEADTPDNFQSRRPNTSFCFLDIRSPGLGDTAMYLCATSRVRGGSSETQYFGPGTRLLVL.